The rows below give T cell receptor beta chains drawn from one sample of a study of blood T cell repertoires in COVID-19. The method was immunoSEQ multiplex PCR; TCRdb's version includes in-frame clones alone and lacks a portion of them. Here the sample spans about 93,000 clones, roughly 90% being singletons. What was sequenced was peripheral blood. The receptors were gathered from a human donor with active COVID-19. The donor label of this sample is uncertain. CDR3s include the opening cysteine and the closing phenylalanine or tryptophan. The D gene is left open where the match is weak. Clone size is not always given. Where it is, it says once, few, many or a class for expanded clones.

cdr3_aa: CASSFAGTGEPLTPFNTYGYTF
cdr3_nt: TGTGCCAGCAGCTTCGCCGGGACAGGGGAACCCCTGACCCCCTTTAACACCTATGGCTACACCTTC
clone_size: .
v_call: TRBV12-1
j_call: TRBJ1-2
d_call: .

cdr3_aa: CASSDGGEAFF
cdr3_nt: TGTGCCAGCAGTGACGGGGGTGAAGCTTTCTTT
clone_size: .
v_call: TRBV6-2/TRBV6-3
j_call: TRBJ1-1
d_call: .

cdr3_aa: CASSYRAFAEAFF
cdr3_nt: TGTGCCAGCAGTTACCGCGCGTTTGCTGAAGCTTTCTTT
clone_size: .
v_call: TRBV6-6
j_call: TRBJ1-1
d_call: .

cdr3_aa: CASSLSPGGTEAFF
cdr3_nt: TGTGCCAGCAGCCTCTCTCCCGGGGGCACTGAAGCTTTCTTT
clone_size: .
v_call: TRBV7-8
j_call: TRBJ1-1
d_call: .

cdr3_aa: CASGHAKDRSDTEAFF
cdr3_nt: TGCGCCAGCGGACATGCTAAGGACAGGTCCGACACTGAAGCTTTCTTT
clone_size: .
v_call: TRBV23-1
j_call: TRBJ1-1
d_call: TRBD1

cdr3_aa: CASSIIGTGRQETQYF
cdr3_nt: TGTGCCAGTAGTATTATTGGGACAGGGCGGCAAGAGACCCAGTACTTC
clone_size: .
v_call: TRBV19
j_call: TRBJ2-5
d_call: TRBD1

cdr3_aa: CASSPRSTGGDGYTF
cdr3_nt: TGTGCCAGCTCACCAAGAAGTACAGGGGGCGATGGCTACACCTTC
clone_size: medium-sized
v_call: TRBV18
j_call: TRBJ1-2
d_call: TRBD1

cdr3_aa: CASSQKGQGRAETFF
cdr3_nt: TGTGCCAGCAGCCAGAAGGGACAGGGGAGGGCTGAAACTTTCTTT
clone_size: .
v_call: TRBV3-1/TRBV3-2
j_call: TRBJ1-1
d_call: TRBD1

cdr3_aa: CASSLRRENTEAFF
cdr3_nt: TGTGCCAGCAGCTTAAGGAGGGAGAACACTGAAGCTTTCTTT
clone_size: .
v_call: TRBV5-5
j_call: TRBJ1-1
d_call: .

cdr3_aa: CASSSEVRNTGELFF
cdr3_nt: TGTGCCAGCAGCTCGGAGGTGCGGAACACCGGGGAGCTGTTTTTT
clone_size: once
v_call: TRBV7-2
j_call: TRBJ2-2
d_call: .

cdr3_aa: CATLPPNNEQFF
cdr3_nt: TGTGCCACCCTGCCCCCTAACAATGAGCAGTTCTTC
clone_size: .
v_call: TRBV19
j_call: TRBJ2-1
d_call: .

cdr3_aa: CASSPGLVYEQYF
cdr3_nt: TGTGCCAGCAGCCCAGGACTGGTCTACGAGCAGTACTTC
clone_size: .
v_call: TRBV7-8
j_call: TRBJ2-7
d_call: .

cdr3_aa: CASSLERGESYEQYF
cdr3_nt: TGTGCCAGCAGCTTAGAGCGGGGGGAGTCCTACGAGCAGTACTTC
clone_size: .
v_call: TRBV11-2
j_call: TRBJ2-7
d_call: TRBD2

cdr3_aa: CASLRGGYEQYF
cdr3_nt: TGTGCCAGCTTGCGCGGGGGCTACGAGCAGTACTTC
clone_size: .
v_call: TRBV12-3/TRBV12-4
j_call: TRBJ2-7
d_call: TRBD2

cdr3_aa: CASSEGGQGFNQPQHF
cdr3_nt: TGTGCCAGCAGTGAAGGGGGGCAGGGCTTCAATCAGCCCCAGCATTTT
clone_size: .
v_call: TRBV2
j_call: TRBJ1-5
d_call: .

cdr3_aa: CSVSTGRQNSPLHF
cdr3_nt: TGCAGCGTGTCGACAGGGCGTCAAAATTCACCCCTCCACTTT
clone_size: .
v_call: TRBV29-1
j_call: TRBJ1-6
d_call: TRBD1

cdr3_aa: CASSVGQGKAYGYTF
cdr3_nt: TGTGCCAGCAGCGTAGGACAGGGCAAAGCCTATGGCTACACCTTC
clone_size: .
v_call: TRBV9
j_call: TRBJ1-2
d_call: TRBD1

cdr3_aa: CASSVGGAYEQYF
cdr3_nt: TGCGCCAGCAGCGTTGGGGGGGCCTACGAGCAGTACTTC
clone_size: .
v_call: TRBV5-1
j_call: TRBJ2-7
d_call: TRBD2

cdr3_aa: CASSVGSSGGSDTQYF
cdr3_nt: TGTGCCAGCAGCGTAGGTTCTAGCGGGGGGTCCGATACGCAGTATTTT
clone_size: .
v_call: TRBV9
j_call: TRBJ2-3
d_call: TRBD2

cdr3_aa: CASSYRQGVTSWGTQYF
cdr3_nt: TGTGCCAGCAGTTACAGGCAGGGGGTGACCTCTTGGGGTACGCAGTATTTT
clone_size: .
v_call: TRBV6-2/TRBV6-3
j_call: TRBJ2-3
d_call: TRBD1

cdr3_aa: CASSSSSGGLYEQYF
cdr3_nt: TGTGCCAGCAGTTCATCTAGCGGGGGTCTCTACGAGCAGTACTTC
clone_size: .
v_call: TRBV27
j_call: TRBJ2-7
d_call: TRBD2

cdr3_aa: CASSLYPAGVRSTDTQYF
cdr3_nt: TGTGCCAGCAGCTTGTATCCAGCGGGGGTCCGAAGCACAGATACGCAGTATTTT
clone_size: .
v_call: TRBV7-9
j_call: TRBJ2-3
d_call: TRBD2

cdr3_aa: CASSPDRVVFYGYTF
cdr3_nt: TGTGCCAGCAGCCCCGACAGGGTAGTCTTCTATGGCTACACCTTC
clone_size: .
v_call: TRBV6-5
j_call: TRBJ1-2
d_call: TRBD1

cdr3_aa: CATSGTGEYNEQFF
cdr3_nt: TGTGCCACCTCCGGGACAGGGGAGTACAATGAGCAGTTCTTC
clone_size: .
v_call: TRBV6-5
j_call: TRBJ2-1
d_call: TRBD1

cdr3_aa: CASSPQRWGGVGETQYF
cdr3_nt: TGTGCCAGCAGCCCCCAACGGTGGGGGGGCGTTGGAGAGACCCAGTACTTC
clone_size: .
v_call: TRBV5-4
j_call: TRBJ2-5
d_call: .

cdr3_aa: CASSAPLGAFF
cdr3_nt: TGTGCCAGCAGTGCCCCACTGGGCGCTTTCTTT
clone_size: .
v_call: TRBV28
j_call: TRBJ1-1
d_call: .

cdr3_aa: CASSLASGGAEKLFF
cdr3_nt: TGTGCCAGCAGCTTAGCATCAGGGGGCGCGGAAAAACTGTTTTTT
clone_size: .
v_call: TRBV7-8
j_call: TRBJ1-4
d_call: TRBD1

cdr3_aa: CASSQIQGITEAFF
cdr3_nt: TGTGCCAGCAGCCAAATACAGGGGATCACTGAAGCTTTCTTT
clone_size: .
v_call: TRBV3-1/TRBV3-2
j_call: TRBJ1-1
d_call: TRBD1

cdr3_aa: CASSRGQEVDGYTF
cdr3_nt: TGTGCCAGCAGCCGAGGCCAGGAAGTGGATGGCTACACCTTC
clone_size: .
v_call: TRBV7-8
j_call: TRBJ1-2
d_call: .